The next 30 T cell receptor beta chains were all read from a single sample in a study of monozygotic twins with inflammatory bowel disease. TCRdb reprocessed the 5' RACE reads; each CDR3 protein has one entry and no DNA is given. In all, the sample yields approximately 400,000 distinct CDR3 sequences. Sequenced input: blood. Receptors originate from a human donor with ulcerative colitis or Crohn's disease, or a healthy co-twin of an affected twin (not recorded which).

The chain recombines TRBV11-2 with TRBJ2-7; lacking DNA, the TRBD2 call made by TCRdb goes unchecked. CDR1 and CDR2 (germline): SGHAT, FQNNGV. This CDR3 is 19 amino acids long. CDR3 in amino acids: CASSKILGLAGSQPYEQYF. Together with reference TRBV11-2 and TRBJ2-7, the CDR3 gives the full variable domain: EAGVAQSPRYKIIEKRQSVAFWCNPISGHATLYWYQQILGQGPKLLIQFQNNGVVDDSQLPKDRFSAERLKGVDSTLKIQPAKLEDSAVYLCASSKILGLAGSQPYEQYFGPGTRLTVT.

The chain has TRBV7-6 and TRBJ2-1. CDR1 is SGHVS and CDR2 is FNYEAQ in the germline V gene. The CDR3 runs to 11 residues. This chain's CDR3 is CASSYGVEQFF.

V and J are TRBV7-9 and TRBJ2-1; TCRdb's assignment of TRBD2 cannot be checked, as there is no DNA. The CDR3 has 14 amino acids. CDR1 and CDR2 (germline): SEHNR, FQNEAQ (reference sequence). The CDR3 sequence: CASSFGTSGNEQFF.

V is TRBV2 and J is TRBJ1-1. The germline gives CDR1 SNHLY, CDR2 FYNNEI. The CDR3 runs 14 residues. The CDR3 loop is CASSAWDLNTEAFF.

The chain employs TRBV6-2 or TRBV6-3 and TRBJ2-7; TCRdb's D call of TRBD1 is untestable without DNA. Germline CDR1 is MNHEY and CDR2 is SVGEGT. The CDR3 contains 15 residues. This CDR3 is CASSPPSGTGLEQYF.

V gene TRBV5-1 combines with J gene TRBJ2-5; TCRdb designates TRBD2, a call that cannot be tested without DNA. CDR3 length: 13 amino acids. The germline V gene encodes CDR1 SGHRS and CDR2 YFSETQ. CDR3 amino acids: CASSLTIGETQYF.

The chain combines TRBV27 with TRBJ2-7; TCRdb lists TRBD1, though no DNA is available to test this call. CDR1 MNHEY and CDR2 SMNVEV come from the germline V gene (reference sequence). The CDR3 has 15 amino acids. The CDR3 sequence: CASSDPGQMSYEQYF.

The gene calls are TRBV5-1 and TRBJ1-3; the TCRdb call, TRBD1, lacks DNA for checking. CDR3 length: 15 amino acids. Germline CDR1 and CDR2: SGHRS and YFSETQ. The CDR3 spells CASSSRGYSGNTIYF.

The V call is TRBV7-9, the J call TRBJ2-1; TCRdb gives TRBD1 as the D gene, but with no DNA this cannot be confirmed. Germline V gene data show CDR1 as SEHNR and CDR2 as FQNEAQ (reference sequence). The CDR3 is 17 residues long. Here the CDR3 reads CAILAGAGGPTYNEQFF.

The rearrangement joins TRBV6-1 to TRBJ1-1; TCRdb's D call of TRBD1 is untestable without DNA. Germline V gene data show CDR1 as MNHNS and CDR2 as SASEGT. The CDR3 is 13 amino acids. This chain's CDR3 is CASRLSGATEAFF.

The J gene is TRBJ1-6, the V gene TRBV4-3; TCRdb selects TRBD1, and the lack of DNA leaves this call unchecked. Per germline, CDR1 LGHNA and CDR2 YSLEER. CDR3 length: 19 residues. This chain's CDR3 is CASSQLLWDRTFYNSPLHF.

The chain is built from TRBV5-1 and TRBJ2-3; lacking DNA, the TRBD2 call made by TCRdb goes unchecked. CDR1 is SGHRS and CDR2 is YFSETQ in the germline V gene. The CDR3 has 15 residues. CDR3 loop: CASSFSGDWADTQYF. The variable domain in full, completed from reference TRBV5-1 and TRBJ2-3, reads KAGVTQTPRYLIKTRGQQVTLSCSPISGHRSVSWYQQTPGQGLQFLFEYFSETQRNKGNFPGRFSGRQFSNSRSEMNVSTLELGDSALYLCASSFSGDWADTQYFGPGTRLTVL.

V and J are TRBV5-1 and TRBJ1-4. Germline V CDR1 and CDR2: SGHRS, YFSETQ. This CDR3 comprises 16 residues. CDR3 residues: CASSLGSGSTNEKLFF.

The V call is TRBV5-1, the J call TRBJ2-1; TCRdb designates TRBD1, a call that cannot be tested without DNA. The CDR3 runs 16 residues. Germline assignment: CDR1 SGHRS and CDR2 YFSETQ. CDR3: CASSLVAGAVNNEQFF.

The chain carries TRBV4-1 and TRBJ2-7. The germline V gene has CDR1 MGHRA and CDR2 YSYEKL. CDR3 size: 15 residues. CDR3 sequence reads: CASSQGLTSSYEQYF.

This chain joins TRBV5-5 and TRBJ2-7; the TCRdb call, TRBD2, lacks DNA for checking. Germline V gene data show CDR1 as SGHKS and CDR2 as YYEKEE (reference sequence). The CDR3 is made up of 15 amino acids. CDR3 sequence: CASSFSTSPSYEQYF. The whole variable domain, filled in from reference TRBV5-5 and TRBJ2-7, reads DAGVTQSPTHLIKTRGQQVTLRCSPISGHKSVSWYQQVLGQGPQFIFQYYEKEERGRGNFPDRFSARQFPNYSSELNVNALLLGDSALYLCASSFSTSPSYEQYFGPGTRLTVT.

V gene TRBV12-3 or TRBV12-4 combines with J gene TRBJ1-2. The CDR3 spans 15 residues. CDR3 loop: CASSLGGGLVYGYTF.

The chain joins TRBV18 to TRBJ2-2; TCRdb calls TRBD1, which cannot be checked without DNA. This CDR3 comprises 15 residues. Looked up from germline, CDR1 is KGHSH and CDR2 is LQKENI. CDR3 region: CASSPLETGPGELFF.

The chain combines TRBV7-2 with TRBJ1-1. CDR1 and CDR2 from the germline V gene are SGHTA and FQGNSA. This CDR3 is 14 amino acids long. CDR3: CASGLAFMNTEAFF.

The chain combines TRBV6-2 or TRBV6-3 with TRBJ1-6. This CDR3 region has 15 residues. CDR1 and CDR2 (germline): MNHEY, SVGEGT. This CDR3 reads CASSKGRAGNSPLHF.

The CDR3 protein is CASSSQRGGAVYEQYF. The V gene is TRBV7-2, the J gene TRBJ2-7; checking the TCRdb D call of TRBD2 is not possible without DNA. There are 16 residues in the CDR3. CDR1 is SGHTA and CDR2 is FQGNSA in the germline V gene.

V usage is TRBV4-1 and J usage is TRBJ2-3. This CDR3 region has 14 residues. Germline assignment: CDR1 MGHRA and CDR2 YSYEKL. The CDR3: CASSQDLSTDTQYF.

The chain links TRBV7-2 to TRBJ2-7; the TCRdb D gene call, TRBD2, has no DNA to confirm it. There are 14 residues in the CDR3. Per the germline V gene, CDR1 is SGHTA and CDR2 is FQGNSA. CDR3 residues: CASSLAPSPYEQYF.

The V gene is TRBV5-1, the J gene TRBJ2-7; TCRdb returns TRBD1, unconfirmable since there is no DNA. Germline-derived CDR1 and CDR2 are SGHRS and YFSETQ. The CDR3 covers 14 residues. The CDR3 reads CASSKDRGTYEQYF.

The V call is TRBV4-2, the J call TRBJ2-7; TCRdb's D call of TRBD1 is untestable without DNA. The CDR3 consists of 14 residues. The germline V gene has CDR1 LGHNA and CDR2 YNFKEQ. The chain's CDR3 is CASSQAGEIGEQYF.

The CDR3 reads CASSLPFSSYNEQFF. The chain is built from TRBV3-1 and TRBJ2-1. Germline V gene lookup returns CDR1 LGHDT and CDR2 YNNKEL (reference sequence). This CDR3 region has 15 residues.

The gene calls are TRBV5-6 and TRBJ2-7. The CDR3 is 13 amino acids. The germline gives CDR1 SGHDT, CDR2 YYEEEE. The CDR3 spells CASSVGTSYKQYF.

CDR3 sequence reads: CASSTRVYGSYNEQFF. This chain connects TRBV11-2 to TRBJ2-1; lacking DNA, the TRBD2 call made by TCRdb goes unchecked. Germline V gene lookup returns CDR1 SGHAT and CDR2 FQNNGV. This CDR3 has 16 amino acids.

The chain uses TRBV7-2 and TRBJ1-5; TCRdb selects TRBD1, and the lack of DNA leaves this call unchecked. CDR1 SGHTA and CDR2 FQGNSA come from the germline V gene. This CDR3 has 16 residues. The CDR3 region is CASSPGSAGVNQPQHF.

J is TRBJ2-2 and V is TRBV6-5; checking the TCRdb D call of TRBD1 is not possible without DNA. Germline lookup yields CDR1 MNHEY and CDR2 SVGAGI. The CDR3 runs 16 residues. Here the CDR3 reads CASSYLGTGSSGELFF.